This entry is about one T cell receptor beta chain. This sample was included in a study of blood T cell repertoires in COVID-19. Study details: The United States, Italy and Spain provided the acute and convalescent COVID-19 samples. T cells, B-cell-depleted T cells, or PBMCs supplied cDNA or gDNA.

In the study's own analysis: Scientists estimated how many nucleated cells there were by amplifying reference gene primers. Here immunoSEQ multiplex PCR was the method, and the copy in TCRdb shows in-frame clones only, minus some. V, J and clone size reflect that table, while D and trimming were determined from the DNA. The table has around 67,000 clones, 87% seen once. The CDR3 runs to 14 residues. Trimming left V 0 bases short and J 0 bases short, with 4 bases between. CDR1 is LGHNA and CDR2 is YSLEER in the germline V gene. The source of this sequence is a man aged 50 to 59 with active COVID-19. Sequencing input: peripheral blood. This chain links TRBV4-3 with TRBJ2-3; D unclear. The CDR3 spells CASSQDQSTDTQYF. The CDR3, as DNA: TGCGCCAGCAGCCAAGATCAGAGCACAGATACGCAGTATTTT.